This T cell receptor beta chain is from a study of T cells after yellow fever vaccination. Study results and limitations: The secondary T-cell response peaked on day 5, not day 15, but was weaker. Once the booster was given, most primary-vaccination clones reappeared, at just under 98% for CD4 and approximately 88% for CD8.

Production of TCR cDNA was by 5'RACE template switching, which also added a universal primer site and UMIs. TCRdb re-analysed the 5' RACE reads in MiXCR, keeping a single row per CDR3 protein. The sample consists of some 240,000 distinct CDR3 sequences, around 5.2% of them appearing once. Germline CDR1 is SGHTA and CDR2 is FQGNSA. CDR3 length equals 13 residues. The V gene lost 6 bases and the J gene lost 4 bases, with 12 bases spanning the gap. Details on this clonotype: Its antigen is still unknown.

This receptor was identified in a man aged 18 to 29 who received the YFV17D yellow fever vaccine. V usage is TRBV7-2 and J usage is TRBJ1-2; D not resolved. This material consisted of CD4+ T cells sorted from PBMCs, taken on the day of the yellow fever booster vaccination. CDR3 protein: CASSQTHRYGYTF. The CDR3 DNA follows: TGTGCCAGCAGTCAGACTCACCGCTATGGCTACACCTTC.